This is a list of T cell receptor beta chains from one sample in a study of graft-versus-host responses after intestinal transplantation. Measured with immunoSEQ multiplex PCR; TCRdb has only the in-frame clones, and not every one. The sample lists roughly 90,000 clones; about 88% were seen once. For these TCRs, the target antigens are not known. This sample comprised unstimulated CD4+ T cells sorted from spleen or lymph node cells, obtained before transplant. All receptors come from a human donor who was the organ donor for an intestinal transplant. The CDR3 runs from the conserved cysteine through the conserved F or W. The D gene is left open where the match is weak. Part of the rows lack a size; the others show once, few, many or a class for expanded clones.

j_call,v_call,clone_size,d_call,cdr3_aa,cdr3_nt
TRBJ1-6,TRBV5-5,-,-,CASSLWATDSPLHF,TGTGCCAGCAGCTTGTGGGCTACCGACTCACCCCTCCACTTT
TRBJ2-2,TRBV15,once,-,CATSRVGGLRDTGELFF,TGTGCCACCAGCAGAGTGGGGGGGCTGAGGGACACCGGGGAGCTGTTTTTT
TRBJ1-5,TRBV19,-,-,CASTGAYQPQHF,TGTGCCAGTACAGGGGCATATCAGCCCCAGCATTTT
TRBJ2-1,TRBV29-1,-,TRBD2,CSVEWLAGGLGNEQFF,TGCAGCGTTGAATGGCTGGCGGGAGGACTGGGCAATGAGCAGTTCTTC
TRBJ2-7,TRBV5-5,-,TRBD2,CASTPRGGGFYEQYF,TGTGCCAGCACCCCGCGGGGCGGGGGGTTTTACGAGCAGTACTTC
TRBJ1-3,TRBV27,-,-,CASSSGPENTIYF,TGTGCCAGCAGTTCAGGGCCCGAAAACACCATATATTTT
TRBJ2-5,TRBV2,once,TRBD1,CASSLTGGQETQYF,TGTGCCAGCAGTTTGACAGGGGGACAAGAGACCCAGTACTTC
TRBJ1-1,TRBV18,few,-,CASSPLTPQGSDTEAFF,TGTGCCAGCTCACCCTTAACCCCACAGGGCTCGGACACTGAAGCTTTCTTT
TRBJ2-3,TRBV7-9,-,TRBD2,CASSFLAGGSRDTQYF,TGTGCCAGCAGCTTTCTAGCGGGAGGGTCGAGAGATACGCAGTATTTT
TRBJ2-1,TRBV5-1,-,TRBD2,CASSSPTLWVRGSYNEQFF,TGCGCCAGCAGCTCCCCGACCCTTTGGGTGCGGGGGTCCTACAATGAGCAGTTCTTC
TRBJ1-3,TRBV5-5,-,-,CASSLVVRVAGNTIYF,TGTGCCAGCAGCTTGGTAGTCAGGGTAGCTGGAAACACCATATATTTT
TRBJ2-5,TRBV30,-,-,CAGWLGAGETQYF,TGTGCCGGTTGGTTGGGGGCAGGGGAGACCCAGTACTTC
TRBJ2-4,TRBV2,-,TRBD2,CASPQLAGPPRALGGSKNIQYF,TGTGCCAGCCCACAACTAGCGGGACCGCCGAGGGCGCTAGGGGGATCCAAAAACATTCAGTACTTC
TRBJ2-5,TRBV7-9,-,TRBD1,CASRLTGGQETQYF,TGTGCCAGCAGGTTGACAGGGGGCCAAGAGACCCAGTACTTC
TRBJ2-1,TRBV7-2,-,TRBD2,CASSVISGVTYNEQFF,TGTGCCAGCAGCGTAATCAGCGGGGTAACCTACAATGAGCAGTTCTTC
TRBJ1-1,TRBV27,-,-,CASSPGPQREAFF,TGTGCCAGCAGTCCAGGGCCCCAACGAGAAGCTTTCTTT
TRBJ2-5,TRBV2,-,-,CAQTGEETQYF,TGTGCCCAGACGGGGGAAGAGACCCAGTACTTC
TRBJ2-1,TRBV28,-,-,CASSRPPPRLSYNEQFF,TGTGCCAGCAGCCGCCCCCCCCCGCGCCTCTCCTACAATGAGCAGTTCTTC
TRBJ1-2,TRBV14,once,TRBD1,CASSRDRIYGYTF,TGTGCCAGCAGTCGGGACAGGATCTATGGCTACACCTTC
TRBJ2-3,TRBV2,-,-,CASRTHGGDTQYF,TGTGCCAGTCGGACACATGGGGGGGATACGCAGTATTTT
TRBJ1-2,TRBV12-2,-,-,CASQRGGYTF,TGTGCAAGCCAAAGAGGGGGCTACACCTTC
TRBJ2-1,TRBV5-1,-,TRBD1,CASSLRGVGQGRNEQFF,TGCGCCAGCAGCTTAAGGGGGGTTGGACAGGGTAGAAATGAGCAGTTCTTC
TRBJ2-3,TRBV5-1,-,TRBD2,CASSDWSGGTQYF,TGCGCCAGCAGCGACTGGTCGGGGGGGACGCAGTATTTT
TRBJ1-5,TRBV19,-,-,CASSSRGNQPQHF,TGTGCCAGTAGTTCCCGGGGTAATCAGCCCCAGCATTTT
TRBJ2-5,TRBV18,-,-,CASSPGGIMEETQYF,TGTGCCAGCTCACCAGGGGGGATTATGGAAGAGACCCAGTACTTC
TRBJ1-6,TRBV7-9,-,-,CASSITPADPGSPLHF,TGTGCCAGCAGCATTACACCGGCAGACCCGGGATCACCCCTCCACTTT
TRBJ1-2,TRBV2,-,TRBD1,CASSEAGDRLYGYTF,TGTGCCAGCAGTGAAGCAGGGGACAGACTCTATGGCTACACCTTC